The rows below give T cell receptor beta chains drawn from one sample of a study of blood T cells in healthy people across ages. A single record per CDR3 protein comes from TCRdb applying MiXCR to the 5' RACE reads. The sample lists around 1.5 million distinct CDR3 sequences, almost 60% occurring once. The sequenced sample consisted of blood. These receptors all come from a man in his late teens or twenties in good health. Both conserved end residues are trimmed from each CDR3. The order of the fields is V gene, J gene, CDR3 protein.

TRBV6-1	TRBJ2-7	ASGHQLSYEQY
TRBV11-2	TRBJ2-5	ASSSLAGGLQETQY
TRBV13	TRBJ1-4	ASSSSSDRVYEKLF
TRBV29-1	TRBJ1-1	SVPRQGGTEAF
TRBV5-1	TRBJ2-7	ASSWDFTPYYEQY
TRBV12-5	TRBJ2-7	ASGNPRQGKFEQY
TRBV20-1	TRBJ2-7	SAHLGSYEQY
TRBV12-3/TRBV12-4	TRBJ2-1	ASGISSHGYNEQF
TRBV25-1	TRBJ2-1	ASSDVGEQYNEQF
TRBV7-2	TRBJ2-3	ASSLGLAGLSDTQY
TRBV4-2	TRBJ2-3	ASSQEAAGVGADTQY
TRBV29-1	TRBJ2-1	SVLKGTYPTYEQF
TRBV6-1	TRBJ2-1	ASTSDRGVYNEQF
TRBV4-2	TRBJ2-5	ASSQEGSAETQY
TRBV5-5	TRBJ2-1	ASSSPIAGLYNEQF
TRBV20-1	.	SALTDYEQY
TRBV25-1	TRBJ2-1	ASSDLTASSYNEQF
TRBV6-5	TRBJ2-1	ASLGGGEQF
TRBV9	TRBJ1-1	ASSSRGRGLSQDKAF
TRBV10-2	TRBJ2-1	ASRERGSNEQF
TRBV19	TRBJ1-3	ASSIPGGSSGNTIY
TRBV27	TRBJ2-3	ASISTDTQY
TRBV4-1	TRBJ2-7	ASSQFLDRPYEQY
TRBV11-2	TRBJ2-5	ASSLLGVIKETQY
TRBV20-1	TRBJ2-7	SASGQPTAYEQY
TRBV5-5	TRBJ2-7	ASSPLTGMDEQY
TRBV9	TRBJ2-1	ASSVGSGRNEQF
TRBV20-1	TRBJ2-1	SAVPTGTGGNEQF
TRBV12-3/TRBV12-4	TRBJ1-1	AGSSGQGTEAF
TRBV3-1	TRBJ2-1	ASSQDPRGGLSHNEQF
TRBV10-1	TRBJ2-7	ASSEMGRSYEQY
TRBV12-3/TRBV12-4	TRBJ2-1	ASSTLFREAYNEQF
TRBV5-1	TRBJ2-3	ASSQEVFEGTQY
TRBV5-1	TRBJ2-1	ATNQGAGEQF
TRBV10-3	TRBJ1-1	AIIAGAEAF
TRBV6-6	TRBJ2-1	ASSYSRTGNYNEQF
TRBV10-1	.	ASSAGTQNIQY
TRBV6-5	TRBJ2-1	ASSYMGHEQF
TRBV11-2	.	ASSTPAGAEQY
TRBV15	TRBJ1-2	ATSSATSGYT
TRBV28	TRBJ2-7	ASRPFTGAYYEQY
TRBV12-3/TRBV12-4	TRBJ1-2	ASSRQGPGYGYT
TRBV9	TRBJ2-4	ASPSERITAKNIQY
TRBV10-3	TRBJ1-1	ATSEWDTYTEAS
TRBV20-1	TRBJ1-2	SARDWTDPRDGYT
TRBV30	TRBJ2-3	AWSDSRRGMTQY
TRBV6-1	TRBJ1-2	ASPTITGLLYGYT
TRBV27	TRBJ1-5	ATGLTPPDNQPQH
TRBV5-1	TRBJ2-7	ASSLEGQSIHEQY
TRBV14	TRBJ2-5	ASSTLGETQY